This passage covers 8 T cell receptor beta chains from one sample sequenced in a study of shared clonotypes between healthy human individuals. Sequenced by immunoSEQ multiplex PCR; TCRdb stores in-frame clones only, minus some. The sample shows about 470,000 clones, around 75% of them seen only once. The sample was PBMCs. The receptors come from a middle-aged woman in good health. Some clones in this sample may be carry-over from other donors' samples.

The rearrangement joins TRBV19 to TRBJ1-1, with D uncertain. The germline V and J ends were trimmed by 3 bases and 7 bases, with 9 bases remaining between them. The germline V gene encodes CDR1 LNHDA and CDR2 SQIVND (reference sequence). CDR3 length: 12 amino acids. CDR3 amino acids: CASSISPIEAFF. The DNA of the CDR3 is TGTGCCAGTAGTATTTCGCCCATTGAAGCTTTCTTT.

The J gene is TRBJ2-7, the V gene TRBV5-4; 8 bases align to TRBD1. Germline CDR1 and CDR2: SGHNT and YYREEE (reference sequence). V lost 4 bases to trimming and J lost 2 bases; unmatched junction nucleotides: 5. There are 14 residues in the CDR3. CDR3 DNA sequence: TGTGCCAGCAGCACCCCAGGGGGCACCTACGAGCAGTACTTC. This sequence encodes CASSTPGGTYEQYF.

This clone was seen a few times. V is TRBV5-5 and J is TRBJ1-4; a weak D match, TRBD1 (5 bases). The CDR3 extends over 14 amino acids. Trimming cost V 4 bases and J 3 bases, with 10 bases left between them. Germline assignment: CDR1 SGHKS and CDR2 YYEKEE (reference sequence). Here the CDR3 DNA reads TGTGCCAGCAGCCGAGGGGCGGCTAATGAAAAACTGTTTTTT. Its protein is CASSRGAANEKLFF.

The gene calls are TRBV30 and TRBJ2-7, with D possibly TRBD2 on 6 matching bases. The CDR3 covers 13 residues. Germline V gene data show CDR1 as GTSNPN and CDR2 as SVGIG (reference sequence). V was trimmed by 0 bases and J by 8 bases, leaving 14 bases between them. CDR3 bases: TGTGCCTGGAGTGTATCTTGGGCGGGGAAGCAGTACTTC. As protein: CAWSVSWAGKQYF.

CDR3 sequence reads: CASSQEGQGGGQYF. CDR3 nucleotide sequence: TGCGCCAGCAGCCAAGAGGGTCAGGGTGGGGGGCAGTACTTC. The chain carries TRBV4-1 and TRBJ2-7; D might be TRBD1 or TRBD2, each matching 5 bases. The CDR3 contains 14 residues. Germline values: CDR1 MGHRA, CDR2 YSYEKL. The ends were cut back, 0 bases at V and 9 bases at J, with 15 bases in the middle.

The V gene is TRBV5-1, the J gene TRBJ2-1; perhaps TRBD2 as D (6 bases). V lost 4 bases and J lost 0, with 8 bases in between. CDR3 length: 14 amino acids. Germline V lookup: CDR1 SGHRS, CDR2 YFSETQ. CDR3: CASSAGSSYNEQFF. CDR3 coding DNA: TGCGCCAGCAGCGCCGGGAGCTCCTACAATGAGCAGTTCTTC.

The chain has TRBV19 and TRBJ2-7; 10 nucleotides agree with TRBD1. Germline lookup yields CDR1 LNHDA and CDR2 SQIVND (reference sequence). This CDR3 has 17 residues. The V segment lost 5 bases and the J segment 8 bases; nucleotides outside the gene matches: 18. DNA for the CDR3: TGTGCCAGTAGTGCCGCCCTTTACCGGGACAGGGGTCCCAAGCAGTACTTC. It encodes CASSAALYRDRGPKQYF.

This clone came up once. No DNA is shown, since the ends of the CDR3 on it are uncertain; the CDR3 is the one TCRdb lists. The rearrangement joins TRBV25-1 to TRBJ2-2; the D call in the table, TRBD1, was not verified against the DNA. CDR1 is MGHDK and CDR2 is SYGVNS in the germline V gene. Both ends counted, the CDR3 spans 11 residues. CDR3 sequence: CATLTGGSCFF.